These 3 T cell receptor beta chains were all obtained from the same sample, sequenced in a study of Graves' ophthalmopathy and Graves' hyperthyroidism. The authors amplified TCR beta CDR3 regions from RNA transcripts. Second-round multiplex PCR came after first-round RT-PCR with HTBI primers. MiXCR was run by TCRdb on the multiplex PCR reads, yielding one entry per CDR3 protein. The sample has roughly 1.1 million distinct CDR3 sequences; 35% to 45% are singletons. Input material: peripheral blood or thyroid tissue (not recorded which). The receptors were gathered from an adult man with Graves' hyperthyroidism.

This chain joins TRBV7-2 and TRBJ2-7; the match to TRBD2 covers 9 bases. Germline V gene sequence: CDR1 SGHTA, CDR2 FQGNSA. The CDR3 loop spans 17 amino acids. Unmatched junction bases numbered 10, after V lost 3 bases and J lost 1 base. CDR3 in amino acids: CASSLALAGKSSYEQYF. For the CDR3, the DNA is TGTGCCAGCAGCTTGGCCCTAGCGGGGAAGTCATCCTACGAGCAGTACTTC.

This clonotype has a count of ten or more. This sequence joins TRBV15 and TRBJ1-1; D call uncertain. Trimming cost V 5 bases and J 1 base, with 14 bases left between them. The CDR3 contains 15 residues. Germline assignment: CDR1 LNHNV and CDR2 YYDKDF (reference sequence). This CDR3 is CATSAARGGNTEAFF. CDR3 DNA: TGTGCCACCAGCGCCGCTCGGGGAGGGAACACTGAAGCTTTCTTT.

The chain combines TRBV10-3 with TRBJ1-6; D call uncertain. With 0 bases removed from V and 10 bases from J, the gap between germline ends came to 10 bases. This CDR3 has 14 amino acids. From germline, CDR1 is ENHRY and CDR2 SYGVKD. The CDR3 DNA reads TGTGCCATCAGTGAGTCTACATTGGGATCACCCCTCCACTTT. Its protein is CAISESTLGSPLHF.